The rows below give T cell receptor beta chains drawn from one sample of a study of cytomegalovirus exposure and HLA in healthy donors. Some clones are missing from TCRdb's copy, which holds only in-frame ones; the method was immunoSEQ multiplex PCR. The data contain about 89,000 clones, approximately 81% of them singletons. The source material was PBMCs. The receptors shown here come from a man aged 40-49 years in good health and CMV-seropositive. The CDR3 runs from the conserved cysteine through the conserved F or W. Fields, in order: clone size, D gene, J gene, V gene, CDR3 length, CDR3 protein, CDR3 DNA. The D gene is left open where the match is weak. Clone size appears in some rows only: once, few, many, or a class for an expanded clone.

. TRBD1 TRBJ1-5 TRBV7-9 15 CASSQTGDRNQPQHF TGTGCCAGCAGCCAAACAGGGGACAGGAATCAGCCCCAGCATTTT
. . TRBJ1-1 TRBV20-1 11 CSASWERWAFF TGCAGTGCTAGCTGGGAGCGGTGGGCTTTCTTT
. TRBD1 TRBJ2-7 TRBV7-6 15 CASSLPGTGLGEQYF TGTGCCAGCAGCTTACCTGGGACAGGGCTGGGCGAGCAGTACTTC
. TRBD1 TRBJ2-7 TRBV29-1 12 CSVRQGAYEQYF TGCAGCGTGAGACAGGGAGCCTACGAGCAGTACTTC
once TRBD2 TRBJ2-1 TRBV19 20 CASNTRGGGNTSGRMNEQFF TGTGCCAGTAATACCCGAGGGGGCGGAAATACTAGCGGGAGGATGAATGAGCAGTTCTTC
. . TRBJ1-2 TRBV29-1 13 CSAGARGGYGYTF TGCAGCGCAGGGGCCCGGGGTGGATATGGCTACACCTTC
. . TRBJ2-2 TRBV9 18 CASSAPQDAGLNTGELFF TGTGCCAGCAGCGCACCCCAGGACGCGGGGTTGAACACCGGGGAGCTGTTTTTT
once TRBD1 TRBJ1-4 TRBV2 15 CASNAQGAGNEKLFF TGTGCCAGCAACGCACAGGGGGCTGGTAATGAAAAACTGTTTTTT
. TRBD2 TRBJ2-7 TRBV6-5 14 CASSSQRGYYEQYF TGTGCCAGCAGTTCTCAGCGGGGATACTACGAGCAGTACTTC
. TRBD1 TRBJ2-3 TRBV6-4 18 CASSPNPPGQGAGDTQYF TGTGCCAGCAGCCCTAACCCACCGGGACAGGGGGCAGGAGATACGCAGTATTTT
. . TRBJ1-4 TRBV5-4 14 CASSFQGTNEKLFF TGTGCCAGCAGCTTTCAGGGGACTAATGAAAAACTGTTTTTT
. TRBD1 TRBJ2-1 TRBV10-3 14 CAIKPGQLKNEQFF TGTGCCATCAAACCGGGACAGCTCAAAAATGAGCAGTTCTTC
. TRBD2 TRBJ2-1 TRBV19 15 CASWETSGGGNEQFF TGTGCCAGTTGGGAAACTAGCGGGGGGGGGAATGAGCAGTTCTTC
. . TRBJ1-1 TRBV6-1 14 CASSPLTGNTEAFF TGTGCCAGCAGTCCACTGACAGGGAACACTGAAGCTTTCTTT
. TRBD2 TRBJ2-2 TRBV19 18 CASSIQTLLAANTGELFF TGTGCCAGTAGTATCCAAACCCTACTAGCGGCGAACACCGGGGAGCTGTTTTTT
. . TRBJ2-5 TRBV15 13 CATRTVGAETQYF TGTGCCACCAGGACAGTCGGCGCAGAGACCCAGTACTTC
. . TRBJ1-6 TRBV10-3 14 CAISLRGWDSPLHF TGTGCCATCAGCCTCAGGGGTTGGGATTCACCCCTCCACTTT
once . TRBJ2-1 TRBV6-5 13 CASRTTGHNEQFF TGTGCCAGCAGAACCACTGGTCACAATGAGCAGTTCTTC
. TRBD2 TRBJ2-3 TRBV4-2 18 CASSHSQGLAGERDTQYF TGTGCCAGCAGCCACTCCCAGGGACTAGCGGGAGAAAGGGATACGCAGTATTTT
once . TRBJ2-3 TRBV27 14 CASSSGIGADTQYF TGTGCCAGCAGTTCGGGGATCGGGGCAGATACGCAGTATTTT
. . TRBJ1-1 TRBV6-6 13 CASSPTANTEAFF TGTGCCAGCAGCCCGACAGCGAACACTGAAGCTTTCTTT
. TRBD2 TRBJ2-5 TRBV7-9 15 CASSFMRERQETQYF TGTGCCAGCAGCTTTATGCGGGAGAGACAAGAGACCCAGTACTTC
. . TRBJ1-2 TRBV6-5 15 CASSYSSANPYGYTF TGTGCCAGCAGTTACAGCAGCGCCAATCCCTATGGCTACACCTTC
. TRBD2 TRBJ2-7 TRBV13 15 CASSPGLAPSYEQYF TGTGCCAGCAGCCCGGGACTAGCGCCCTCCTACGAGCAGTACTTC
once . TRBJ1-4 TRBV13 18 CASSLGLRVGGLGEKLFF TGTGCCAGCAGCTTAGGCCTCAGGGTTGGGGGACTCGGTGAAAAACTGTTTTTT
. TRBD1 TRBJ2-5 TRBV5-1 17 CASSLFLGTGGTETQYF TGCGCCAGCAGCTTGTTTCTTGGGACAGGGGGCACGGAGACCCAGTACTTC
. TRBD2 TRBJ2-4 TRBV9 14 CASSVSSSGNIQYF TGTGCCAGCAGCGTATCGTCTAGCGGAAACATTCAGTACTTC
. TRBD2 TRBJ2-1 TRBV2 15 CASSGTSLTYNEQFF TGTGCCAGCAGTGGGACTAGCCTGACCTACAATGAGCAGTTCTTC
. TRBD1 TRBJ2-5 TRBV29-1 15 CSVRGTGGYQETQYF TGCAGCGTTCGTGGGACAGGGGGCTACCAAGAGACCCAGTACTTC
. TRBD1 TRBJ1-2 TRBV6-5 15 CASSYTGQGLYGYTF TGTGCCAGCAGTTACACCGGACAGGGGCTCTATGGCTACACCTTC
. . TRBJ2-5 TRBV11-2 12 CASSRTEETQYF TGTGCCAGCAGCCGGACAGAAGAGACCCAGTACTTC
. . TRBJ2-7 TRBV9 14 CASSVDRANYEQYF TGTGCCAGCAGCGTAGACAGGGCCAACTACGAGCAGTACTTC
. TRBD2 TRBJ2-7 TRBV28 15 CASSHTIAGGYEQYF TGTGCCAGCAGCCATACCATAGCGGGGGGTTACGAGCAGTACTTC
. TRBD1 TRBJ1-6 TRBV19 16 CASSPYGQAYNSPLHF TGTGCCAGTAGTCCCTACGGACAGGCCTATAATTCACCCCTCCACTTT
few TRBD1 TRBJ1-5 TRBV6-6 12 CASRTGDQPQHF TGTGCCAGCAGAACAGGGGATCAGCCCCAGCATTTT
once TRBD2 TRBJ2-1 TRBV5-1 14 CASSMTSGSNEQFF TGCGCCAGCAGTATGACTAGCGGGAGCAATGAGCAGTTCTTC
. . TRBJ2-7 TRBV7-9 12 CASSLAQGEQYF TGTGCCAGCAGCTTAGCCCAGGGCGAGCAGTACTTC
. . TRBJ1-3 TRBV9 14 CASNEGDSGNTIYF TGTGCCAGCAACGAAGGGGACTCTGGAAACACCATATATTTT
. . TRBJ2-7 TRBV14 16 CASSQRGGSHSYEQYF TGTGCCAGCAGCCAAAGAGGTGGGTCACACTCCTACGAGCAGTACTTC
. TRBD1 TRBJ1-5 TRBV6-6 14 CASRLQGGNQPQHF TGTGCCAGCAGATTACAGGGGGGGAATCAGCCCCAGCATTTT
. TRBD1 TRBJ1-2 TRBV5-1 16 CASSTRTGLRDYGYTF TGCGCCAGCAGCACCCGGACAGGCCTCCGGGACTATGGCTACACCTTC
. . TRBJ2-7 TRBV6-1 14 CASSEVAGSDEQYF TGTGCCAGCAGTGAGGTAGCTGGTTCGGATGAGCAGTACTTC
once TRBD2 TRBJ2-3 TRBV10-3 15 CAISAPSGSPDTQYF TGTGCCATCAGTGCCCCTAGCGGGAGCCCAGATACGCAGTATTTT
. TRBD1 TRBJ1-5 TRBV15 15 CATSRGDRGDQPQHF TGTGCCACCAGCAGAGGGGACAGGGGTGATCAGCCCCAGCATTTT
. . TRBJ2-7 TRBV27 14 CASSRTIGNYEQYF TGTGCCAGCAGTAGGACAATTGGGAACTACGAGCAGTACTTC
. . TRBJ1-1 TRBV11-3 15 CASSLGLGGGTEAFF TGTGCCAGCAGCTTAGGGTTGGGCGGGGGCACTGAAGCTTTCTTT
. TRBD2 TRBJ2-1 TRBV7-7 15 CASSLVPSGIDEQFF TGTGCTAGCAGCTTAGTTCCTAGCGGGATCGATGAGCAGTTCTTC
. TRBD2 TRBJ2-3 TRBV6-4 15 CASSDGSGGTDTQYF TGTGCCAGCAGTGATGGTAGCGGGGGCACAGATACGCAGTATTTT